This TCR beta chain was documented in a study of T cell responses to AZD1222 COVID-19 vaccine. V was trimmed by 1 base and J by 2 bases, leaving 4 bases between them. CDR1 is KGHDR, CDR2 SFDVKD, per germline. This CDR3 is built from 14 residues. The data were produced by immunoSEQ multiplex PCR, yet TCRdb's version contains in-frame clones alone and is incomplete. The sample lists approximately 220,000 clones, 90% to 95% occurring once. The chain carries TRBV24-1 and TRBJ2-2, with D unclear. The clonotype was recovered from an adult in good health. The starting material was peripheral blood, obtained on day 0 of MenACWY control vaccination. The CDR3 DNA is TGTGCCACCAGTGATTTTACCAACACCGGGGAGCTGTTTTTT. Encoded protein: CATSDFTNTGELFF.